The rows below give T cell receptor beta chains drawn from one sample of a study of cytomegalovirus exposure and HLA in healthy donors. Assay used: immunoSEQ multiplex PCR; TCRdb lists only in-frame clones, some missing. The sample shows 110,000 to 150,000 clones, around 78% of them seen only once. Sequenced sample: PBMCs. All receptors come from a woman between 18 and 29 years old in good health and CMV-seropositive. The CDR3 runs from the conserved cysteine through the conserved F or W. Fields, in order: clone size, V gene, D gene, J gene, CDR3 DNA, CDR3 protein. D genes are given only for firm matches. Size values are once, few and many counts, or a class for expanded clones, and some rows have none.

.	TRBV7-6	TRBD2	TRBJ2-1	TGTGCCATAGCGGGGGAGGAGGACAATGAGCAGTTCTTC	CAIAGEEDNEQFF
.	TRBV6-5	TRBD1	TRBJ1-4	TGTGCCAGCAGTACCGGGACAGGGTTGGCAAAACTGTTTTTT	CASSTGTGLAKLFF
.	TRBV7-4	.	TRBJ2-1	TGTGCCAGCAGCTCGGGGGAGCAGTTCTTC	CASSSGEQFF
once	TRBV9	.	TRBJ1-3	TGTGCCAGCAGCCAGACTGTCGGAAACACCATATATTTT	CASSQTVGNTIYF
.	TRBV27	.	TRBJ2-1	TGTGCCAGCAGTTTAGAGGCCCTCTTC	CASSLEALF
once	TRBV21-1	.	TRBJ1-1	TGTGCCAGCAGCAATGGCCGACAGGGGGGGGCTGAAGCTTTCTTT	CASSNGRQGGAEAFF
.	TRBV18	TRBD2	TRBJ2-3	TGTGCCAGCTCACCATCAAGGACTAGCGGGGGATCGCAGTATTTT	CASSPSRTSGGSQYF
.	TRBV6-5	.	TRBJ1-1	TGTGCCAGCAGTTCTCCCCCCCCTTATTCGAACACTGAAGCTTTCTTT	CASSSPPPYSNTEAFF
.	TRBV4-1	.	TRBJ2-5	TGCGCCAGTAGCCAAGATATTGGGCGGGGGACACAAGAGACCCAGTACTTC	CASSQDIGRGTQETQYF
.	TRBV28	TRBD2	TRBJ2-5	TGTGCCAGCAGCCACCTAGCGGGGGGACAAGAGACCCAGTACTTC	CASSHLAGGQETQYF